This T cell receptor beta chain was identified in a study of shared clonotypes between healthy human individuals. The protocol was immunoSEQ multiplex PCR, while the TCRdb copy is restricted to in-frame clones and leaves out a portion. The repertoire includes 800,000 to 1,200,000 clones, approximately 80% of them detected once, and under 0.65% sits in the top ten. V lost 3 bases, J lost 2 bases, and 14 bases lay in between. The V gene's germline CDR1 is SGHAT and CDR2 FQNNGV. The CDR3 has 15 amino acids. From CD4+ cells came CD45RA+ naive and CD45RA-negative memory subsets. The chain employs TRBV11-2 and TRBJ2-7; D is ambiguous. Sequencing was carried out using memory CD4+ T cells from PBMCs. Subset indicated: CD45RA-negative fraction. The receptor's source is a man aged 18 to 29 in good health. Some clones in this sample may be carry-over from other donors' samples. This CDR3 is CASSFMAATTYEQYF. The CDR3 region has the DNA TGTGCCAGCAGCTTTATGGCAGCGACCACCTACGAGCAGTACTTC. The full variable domain, completed using reference TRBV11-2 and TRBJ2-7, is EAGVAQSPRYKIIEKRQSVAFWCNPISGHATLYWYQQILGQGPKLLIQFQNNGVVDDSQLPKDRFSAERLKGVDSTLKIQPAKLEDSAVYLCASSFMAATTYEQYFGPGTRLTVT.